These 23 T cell receptor beta chains share one sample of origin, sequenced in a study of CD8+ T cells in alopecia areata. Sequencing relied on a cDNA template that was reverse transcribed from extracted RNA. Assay: immunoSEQ multiplex PCR; the TCRdb copy retains only in-frame clones and omits some. This repertoire holds over 100,000 clones, and none appear only once. The sequencing sample was made of lesional skin. Every receptor here comes from a C3H/HeJ mouse with alopecia areata. As its MHC haplotype, the strain has H2-k.

Of note for this clone: Gene names and germline refer to mouse. CDR3 bases read: TGTGCCAGCAGTAGACAGGAGCCTAGTGCAGAA. This sequence encodes CASSRQEPSAE. The whole CDR3 sequence reads CASSRQEPSAETLYF. V usage is TRBV19 and J usage is TRBJ2-3, with TRBD1 as a possible D gene (6 bases). The read finishes 4 residues shy of the CDR3 end, and the germline J gene is used to complete it. V was cut by 3 bases and J by 0 bases, with 11 bases left in between. The CDR3 runs to 15 residues. Per the germline V gene, CDR1 is FNHDT and CDR2 is SITEND (reference sequence).

To note about this clone: Mouse germline and gene names are used. The read ends 4 residues before the CDR3 terminus; that terminus is restored from the germline J gene. The V and J genes are TRBV19 and TRBJ2-3; 10 positions agree with TRBD2. Germline V CDR1 and CDR2: FNHDT, SITEND (reference sequence). Trimming removed 4 bases from V and 1 base from J; junction bases left unmatched: 6. The CDR3 covers 16 residues. CDR3 amino acids: CASSPTGGRGAETLYF. Partial CDR3 DNA: TGTGCCAGCAGTCCGACTGGGGGGCGGGGTGCAGAA.

This clone was detected only a few times. All gene names here are mouse names. The read falls 4 residues short of the CDR3 end, and the missing part is taken from the germline J gene. The rearrangement joins TRBV19 to TRBJ1-1, with D tentatively TRBD1 (5 bases). This CDR3 region has 13 residues. The germline CDR1 and CDR2 sequences are FNHDT and SITEND (reference sequence). V was shortened by 3 bases and J by 3 bases, with 9 bases between the two germline ends. CDR3 region: CASSKGVDTEVFF. CDR3 DNA, as far as it was read: TGTGCCAGCAGTAAAGGGGTGGACACA. Drawing the rest from reference TRBV19 and TRBJ1-1, the complete variable domain is GGIITQTPKFLIGQEGQKLTLKCQQNFNHDTMYWYRQDSGKGLRLIYYSITENDLQKGDLSEGYDASREKKSSFSLTVTSAQKNEMAVFLCASSKGVDTEVFFGKGTRLTVV.

This clone has only a few counts. Genes and germline come from the mouse. Read data end 4 residues before the CDR3 end; the end is taken from the germline J gene. The genes are TRBV13-3 and TRBJ2-1; TRBD1 might be the D (6 bases). Germline CDR1 reads NNHDY; CDR2 reads SYVADS. CDR3 length equals 14 residues. The DNA read from the CDR3 is TGTGCCAGCAGTGGCTTCAGGGGAGGGGCT. It codes for CASSGFRGGA. The CDR3 in its entirety is CASSGFRGGAEQFF.

This clone was counted between two and nine times. Translating the DNA gives a protein that differs from the TCRdb entry at residue 12; the protein shown here is that DNA translation. Genes here carry mouse names. Read data end 3 residues before the CDR3 end; the end is taken from the germline J gene. The chain employs TRBV13-3 and TRBJ1-3; weak D call: TRBD1 (5 bases). Germline V gene sequence: CDR1 NNHDY, CDR2 SYVADS. The CDR3 consists of 15 residues. V lost 2 bases, J lost 0 bases, and 9 bases lay in between. The part of the CDR3 DNA that was read is TGTGCCAGCAGTGACCCGGGACTTTCTGGAAATACG. It translates to CASSDPGLSGNT. The complete CDR3 sequence is CASSDPGLSGNTLYF.

This clone came up many times. The gene names here belong to mouse. The read terminates 4 residues before the CDR3 end, so the remaining end is supplied by the germline J gene. The chain couples TRBV13-3 to TRBJ2-1; 7 bases map to TRBD2. CDR1 NNHDY and CDR2 SYVADS come from the germline V gene. This CDR3 is built from 12 residues. CDR3 DNA, as far as it was read: TGTGCCAGCACGGGGGGGAGGGCT. Its translation is CASTGGRA. The complete CDR3 protein is CASTGGRAEQFF.

Points on this clone: Gene and germline names: mouse. The missing CDR3 end, 4 residues past where the read stops, is filled in from the germline J gene. The chain employs TRBV19 and TRBJ2-5, with 10 nucleotides matching TRBD1. The J segment lost 2 bases and the V segment lost 3 bases, leaving 3 bases of the junction unmatched. The CDR3 runs 15 residues. Per the germline V gene, CDR1 is FNHDT and CDR2 is SITEND (reference sequence). The CDR3 protein is CASSTGTGVQDTQYF. The CDR3 bases that were read are TGTGCCAGCAGTACCGGGACAGGGGTCCAAGAC.

This clone was counted ten times or more. The protein listed by TCRdb differs at residue 12 from the translated DNA, so the DNA translation is shown. Gene names are the mouse ones. The CDR3 end is not reached by the read, which stops 3 residues before it; the germline J gene fills it in. This chain uses TRBV13-3 with TRBJ1-3; no clear D gene. Germline loops: CDR1 NNHDY, CDR2 SYVADS. The CDR3 is made up of 15 amino acids. Trimming left V 3 bases short and J 0 bases short, with 10 bases between. The CDR3 DNA, read in part, is TGTGCCAGCAGTGTGCCAGAAAATTCTGGAAATACG. Amino acids: CASSVPENSGNT. The entire CDR3 sequence reads CASSVPENSGNTLYF.

This clone was detected a few times. There is a difference at residue 9 between the TCRdb protein and the DNA translation, so the protein given here was translated from the DNA. The listed genes are named as in mouse. The read terminates 3 residues before the CDR3 end, so the remaining end is supplied by the germline J gene. The rearrangement uses TRBV1 and TRBJ1-6, with D maybe TRBD1 (5 bases). TRBJ1-6 is classed as an ORF, of uncertain function. V gave up 5 bases and J gave up 10 bases, with 9 bases separating them. CDR1 is NSQYPW and CDR2 is LRSPGD in the germline V gene (reference sequence). This CDR3 is 12 amino acids long. The DNA read from the CDR3 is TGCACCTGCAGTCCTCAGGGATCGCCC. Residues: CTCSPQGSP. The entire CDR3 protein reads CTCSPQGSPLYF.

The table lists this clone with a few counts. These gene names are mouse names. The observed sequence ends 4 residues before the CDR3 terminus, with the missing tail filled in from the germline J gene. V gene TRBV17 combines with J gene TRBJ1-2, with TRBD1 as a possible D gene (6 bases). Germline-derived CDR1 and CDR2 are MNHDT and YYDKIL. Trimming shortened V by 6 bases and J by 1 base, and 18 bases separated the two germline ends. CDR3 length: 16 amino acids. This chain's CDR3 is CASSIETGTKNSDYTF. CDR3 bases read: TGTGCTAGCAGCATAGAGACCGGGACAAAAAACTCC.

As regards this clone: The genes and germline here are from mouse. The CDR3 end is not reached by the read, which stops 4 residues before it; the germline J gene fills it in. The chain links TRBV13-3 to TRBJ2-1; the match to TRBD1 covers 7 bases. The CDR3 totals 15 residues. Germline CDR1 reads NNHDY; CDR2 reads SYVADS. J gave up 4 bases and V 1 base, and 5 bases lay outside the gene matches. The sequenced part of the CDR3 DNA is TGTGCCAGCAGTGATTACAGGGGAAGGTATGCT. Protein sequence: CASSDYRGRYA. The entire CDR3 protein is CASSDYRGRYAEQFF.

A word on this clone: At residue 12, the DNA translation does not agree with TCRdb's protein; the protein displayed here is the one encoded by the DNA. The gene symbols are mouse symbols. Sequencing ends 3 residues short of the CDR3 end; the germline J gene provides the rest. V usage is TRBV13-1 and J usage is TRBJ1-3; TRBD1 matches 9 bases. Trimming removed 3 bases from V and 3 bases from J; junction bases left unmatched: 4. The CDR3 is 15 residues long. The germline CDR1 and CDR2 sequences are NSHNY and SYGAGN. CDR3 bases read: TGTGCCAGCAGTGCAACAGGGGGCGGTGGAAATACG. It is translated as CASSATGGGGNT. The entire CDR3 protein reads CASSATGGGGNTLYF.

This clone was found a few times. Gene names denote mouse genes. CDR3 in amino acids: CASRPGLVYEQYF. Partial CDR3 DNA: TGTGCCAGCAGACCGGGACTGGTCTAT. V and J are TRBV19 and TRBJ2-7, with 8 bases lining up with TRBD2. The read comes to an end 4 residues before the CDR3 does, leaving the germline J gene to fill in the end. Unmatched junction bases numbered 4, after V lost 5 bases and J lost 3 bases. Germline V gene data show CDR1 as FNHDT and CDR2 as SITEND (reference sequence). The CDR3 is made up of 13 amino acids.

In this sample, this clone turned up a few times. Gene names are mouse gene names. Coverage ceases 4 residues before the CDR3 finishes, and the germline J gene fills in the end. This chain joins TRBV17 and TRBJ1-4; D possibly corresponds to TRBD1 (5 bases). The germline CDR1 and CDR2 sequences are MNHDT and YYDKIL. The CDR3 consists of 15 residues. The CDR3 region is CASSSRPGSPERLFF. The CDR3 DNA, read in part, is TGTGCTAGCAGTAGTAGGCCAGGGAGTCCCGAA.

This clone has a handful of counts. The gene symbols are mouse symbols. The read terminates 4 residues ahead of where the CDR3 ends, so the germline J gene completes it. V is TRBV13-3 and J is TRBJ1-1; 10 bases are a match to TRBD1. From germline, CDR1 is NNHDY and CDR2 SYVADS. Losses at the gene ends were 3 bases for V and 1 base for J; bases not matched to a gene: 15. The CDR3 has 19 residues. CDR3 DNA (partial): TGTGCCAGCAGTGCCCTGACCCCGGGACAGGGGAGGGGAAACACA. Its protein is CASSALTPGQGRGNT. The entire CDR3 sequence reads CASSALTPGQGRGNTEVFF.

Of note for this clone: Germline and genes here are mouse. From the germline J gene comes the end of the CDR3, since the read stops 4 residues before it. The V and J genes are TRBV13-3 and TRBJ1-2, with 9 bases aligning to TRBD1. CDR3 length equals 16 residues. The ends lost 7 bases at V and 0 bases at J; junction bases unmatched: 10. Germline V CDR1 and CDR2: NNHDY, SYVADS. Incomplete CDR3 DNA: TGTGCCAGCCGGGCCTGGACAGGGGATGCAAACTCC. Its translation: CASRAWTGDANS. The complete CDR3 reads CASRAWTGDANSDYTF.

This clone was counted a few times. The listed TCRdb protein conflicts with the DNA translation at residue 10, and the protein shown is translated directly from the DNA. The genes are named according to mouse. The sequenced part of the CDR3 DNA is TGCACCTGCAGTGCACAGGGGGAATCGCCC. Its protein product is CTCSAQGESP. The entire CDR3 protein is CTCSAQGESPLYF. The chain combines TRBV1 with TRBJ1-6; 7 nucleotides match TRBD1. The observed sequence ends 3 residues before the CDR3 terminus, with the missing tail filled in from the germline J gene. TRBJ1-6 is annotated as an ORF whose role is uncertain. V dropped 2 bases and J dropped 10; count of bases not matched to a gene: 2. In germline, CDR1 is NSQYPW, CDR2 LRSPGD (reference sequence). This CDR3 region has 13 residues.

Details on this clone: TCRdb lists a protein that is different at residue 14 from the translated DNA; the protein given here uses the DNA translation. The genes and germline here are from mouse. CDR3 loop: CASSILGTKNSGNTLYF. The CDR3 bases that were read are TGTGCCAGCAGTATATTAGGGACAAAGAATTCTGGAAATACG. The J gene is TRBJ1-3, the V gene TRBV19; D might be TRBD1 (6 bases). The read terminates 3 residues before the CDR3 end, so the remaining end is supplied by the germline J gene. In germline, CDR1 is FNHDT, CDR2 SITEND (reference sequence). V gave up 1 base and J gave up 0 bases, with 14 bases separating them. This CDR3 is 17 amino acids long. The variable domain in full, with the rest retrieved from reference TRBV19 and TRBJ1-3, is GGIITQTPKFLIGQEGQKLTLKCQQNFNHDTMYWYRQDSGKGLRLIYYSITENDLQKGDLSEGYDASREKKSSFSLTVTSAQKNEMAVFLCASSILGTKNSGNTLYFGEGSRLIVV.

This clone has a handful of counts. Gene names are mouse gene names. The CDR3 end falls 4 residues outside the read, so it is completed with the germline J gene. This rearrangement joins TRBV13-1 to TRBJ2-7, with TRBD2 matching 12 bases. The CDR3 is made up of 15 amino acids. Germline V gene sequence: CDR1 NSHNY, CDR2 SYGAGN. Incomplete CDR3 DNA: TGTGCCAGCAGTGATTTCGGGACTGGGGGGTAT. Translating gives CASSDFGTGGY. The complete CDR3 sequence is CASSDFGTGGYEQYF.

There are a few counts of this clone. Genes and germline come from the mouse. The read ends 4 residues early relative to the CDR3; the germline J gene fills the gap. The J gene is TRBJ1-1, the V gene TRBV13-2, with D maybe TRBD1 (6 bases). The CDR3 spans 15 residues. Germline CDR1 and CDR2: NNHNN and SYGAGS (reference sequence). Trimming removed 0 bases from V and 1 base from J, with 10 bases in between. The covered CDR3 bases are TGTGCCAGCGGTGATGCGGGCAGGGGAAACACA. This sequence encodes CASGDAGRGNT. The entire CDR3 is CASGDAGRGNTEVFF.

This clone has more than one count but fewer than ten. Germline and genes here are mouse. The observed sequence ends 4 residues before the CDR3 terminus, with the missing tail filled in from the germline J gene. The rearrangement uses TRBV1 and TRBJ2-1; 8 bases line up with TRBD2. V trimming: 0 bases; J trimming: 5 bases; junction bases outside the gene matches: 6. This CDR3 has 16 amino acids. CDR1 is NSQYPW, CDR2 LRSPGD, per germline (reference sequence). The sequenced part of the CDR3 DNA is TGCACCTGCAGTGCAGATAAGGGGGGGCGGGATGCT. It translates to CTCSADKGGRDA. The entire CDR3 protein reads CTCSADKGGRDAEQFF.

A note on this clone: Germline and genes: mouse. The CDR3 extends 4 residues past the end of the read, so its final part is completed from the germline J gene. This chain uses TRBV13-1 with TRBJ2-3; the match to TRBD2 covers 9 bases. CDR3 length: 16 amino acids. Germline V gives CDR1 NSHNY, CDR2 SYGAGN. Losses at the gene ends were 2 bases for V and 1 base for J; bases not matched to a gene: 5. The CDR3: CASSDPDWGGAETLYF. The covered CDR3 bases are TGTGCCAGCAGTGACCCGGACTGGGGTGGTGCAGAA.

Concerning this clone itself: Gene names are the mouse ones. Read data end 4 residues before the CDR3 end; the end is taken from the germline J gene. V and J are TRBV14 and TRBJ2-7, with 9 bases aligning to TRBD1. The CDR3 consists of 14 residues. Germline CDR1 SGHDT, CDR2 FRDEAV. The CDR3 sequence: CASSPLDRGDEQYF. The CDR3 DNA, read in part, is TGTGCCAGCAGTCCCCTCGACAGGGGGGAT. The variable domain in full, with the rest retrieved from reference TRBV14 and TRBJ2-7, is EAGVTQSPRYAVLQEGQAVSFWCDPISGHDTLYWYQQPRDQGPQLLVYFRDEAVIDNSQLPSDRFSAVRPKGTNSTLKIQSAKQGDTATYLCASSPLDRGDEQYFGPGTRLTVL.